A single sample gave rise to the 20 T cell receptor beta chains below, sequenced in a study of spatial heterogeneity in lung cancer. As for time point: sample taken at primary tumor resection. Whole RNA was taken from tumor, nontumor lung or frozen PBMC; it was then sequenced unsorted. TCRdb re-called the 5' RACE reads with MiXCR, one entry per CDR3 protein. The sample gives 10,000 to 15,000 distinct CDR3 sequences, about a sixth of which show up once; less than 65% is in the top ten. This specimen consisted of PBMCs, obtained at surgery. The receptors were gathered from a male donor with early-stage non-small cell lung cancer.

This clonotype was counted between two and nine times. The chain carries TRBV20-1 and TRBJ2-1; 7 positions agree with TRBD2. The CDR3 extends over 12 amino acids. The junction had 1 base not matched to a gene; V was cut back by 4 bases and J by 4 bases. The V gene's germline CDR1 is DFQATT and CDR2 SNEGSKA (reference sequence). The CDR3 DNA sequence: TGCAGTGCTACTAGCGGATACAATGAGCAGTTCTTC. This sequence encodes CSATSGYNEQFF.

Remarks on this clonotype: This may be a read error: a much more frequent sequence differs by one nucleotide. The final CDR3 position lacks the conserved phenylalanine or tryptophan, pointing to a likely read error. This chain uses TRBV20-1 with TRBJ2-6; 8 bases line up with TRBD1. The CDR3 is 15 residues long. CDR1 and CDR2 (germline): DFQATT, SNEGSKA (reference sequence). Losses at the gene ends were 5 bases for V and 0 bases for J; bases not matched to a gene: 3. For the CDR3, the DNA is TGCAGTGCTCCAGACAGGGGCTCTGGGGCCAACGTCCTGACTTTA. This gives the protein CSAPDRGSGANVLTL.

This clonotype was observed many times. The rearrangement joins TRBV15 to TRBJ2-3; possibly TRBD1 for D (6 bases). Germline V gene lookup returns CDR1 LNHNV and CDR2 YYDKDF (reference sequence). CDR3 length: 14 amino acids. V was clipped by 9 bases and J by 2 bases, with 15 bases between them. The DNA of the CDR3 is TGTGCCACTGGGGGACACCGAAACACAGATACGCAGTATTTT. This gives the protein CATGGHRNTDTQYF.

This clonotype appeared many times. The genes are TRBV11-2 and TRBJ2-5; 7 positions match TRBD2. CDR3 length equals 16 residues. Losses at the gene ends were 0 bases for V and 2 bases for J; bases not matched to a gene: 6. The germline V gene encodes CDR1 SGHAT and CDR2 FQNNGV. CDR3 nucleotide sequence: TGTGCCAGCAGCTTAGATAGGCCTAGCGGTCAAGAGACCCAGTACTTC. It specifies CASSLDRPSGQETQYF.

This clonotype has just a few counts. V usage is TRBV27 and J usage is TRBJ2-3; 14 positions match TRBD2. V shed 10 bases, J shed 6 bases, and the junction held 12 bases outside the gene matches. The CDR3 totals 16 residues. Germline loops: CDR1 MNHEY, CDR2 SMNVEV (reference sequence). CDR3 amino acids: CATLLTSGRAADTQYF. The CDR3 bases are TGTGCCACCCTCCTGACTAGCGGGAGGGCCGCCGATACGCAGTATTTT.

This clonotype came up many times. The rearrangement joins TRBV5-1 to TRBJ2-3; D tentatively fits TRBD1 or TRBD2 (5 bases each). Trimming stripped 4 bases from V and 4 bases from J, with 10 bases between. This CDR3 is 13 amino acids long. CDR1 and CDR2 from the germline V gene are SGHRS and YFSETQ. This CDR3 is CASSRDVADTQYF. The CDR3 DNA follows: TGCGCCAGCAGCCGGGACGTGGCAGATACGCAGTATTTT.

The rearrangement links TRBV12-3 or TRBV12-4 to TRBJ2-4; 8 bases align to TRBD1. V was clipped by 3 bases and J by 4 bases; unmatched bases: 2. This CDR3 is 14 amino acids long. The CDR3 nucleotides read TGTGCCAGCAGTTTGAGACAGGGGAAAAACATTCAGTACTTC. This gives the protein CASSLRQGKNIQYF.

The chain couples TRBV27 to TRBJ2-5, with D possibly being TRBD1 or TRBD2 (5 bases each). Germline CDR1 MNHEY, CDR2 SMNVEV (reference sequence). This CDR3 has 14 residues. The V end lost 1 base, the J end lost 5 bases, and 11 bases lay between the germline ends. CDR3 DNA sequence: TGTGCCAGCAGTTTATGGGGACGATGGGAGACCCAGTACTTC. It codes for CASSLWGRWETQYF.

This clonotype turned up a few times. The chain combines TRBV4-1 with TRBJ1-1; 9 bases line up with TRBD1. With V trimmed by 1 base and J by 11 bases, 5 bases remained unmatched. The CDR3 totals 13 residues. CDR1 is MGHRA, CDR2 YSYEKL, per germline. As DNA, the CDR3 is TGCGCCAGCAGCCAAGGACAGGGGGACCATGCTTTCTTT. Protein product: CASSQGQGDHAFF.

Only a few counts were recorded for this clonotype. The rearrangement joins TRBV12-3 or TRBV12-4 to TRBJ2-2; the D gene is possibly TRBD2 (7 bases). The germline V and J ends were trimmed by 6 bases and 1 base, with 12 bases remaining between them. CDR3 length: 15 residues. CDR3 amino acids: CASRWGGENTGELFF. CDR3 nucleotide sequence: TGTGCCAGCAGATGGGGGGGCGAGAACACCGGGGAGCTGTTTTTT.

This clonotype was observed a few times. In nucleotides, the CDR3 is TGCGCCAGCAGCCAAGAGGGACTATCCTCCTACAATGAGCAGTTCTTC. Protein product: CASSQEGLSSYNEQFF. This chain joins TRBV4-1 and TRBJ2-1, with TRBD2 matching over 7 bases. This CDR3 spans 16 amino acids. The germline CDR1 and CDR2 sequences are MGHRA and YSYEKL. The V segment lost 0 bases and the J segment 0 bases; nucleotides outside the gene matches: 2.

The chain carries TRBV28 and TRBJ2-2, with 8 bases lining up with TRBD2. With 6 bases clipped from V and 2 bases from J, the junction kept 5 bases outside the gene matches. The CDR3 runs to 15 residues. CDR1 is MDHEN and CDR2 is SYDVKM in the germline V gene. CDR3 protein: CASSSLAANTGELFF. The DNA of the CDR3 is TGTGCCAGCAGCTCACTAGCGGCAAACACCGGGGAGCTGTTTTTT.

Comment on this clonotype: A read error may explain this, as a much larger clone is one base away. It is likely a read error, because the conserved phenylalanine at the end of the CDR3 is missing. The chain employs TRBV9 and TRBJ2-1; 7 bases align to TRBD2. The CDR3 has 14 residues. The ends lost 0 bases at V and 5 bases at J; junction bases unmatched: 2. Germline V lookup: CDR1 SGDLS, CDR2 YYNGEE. The CDR3 DNA is TGTGCCAGCAGCGTAGGCGGGACTAACAATGAGCAGTTCTGC. Translated, it gives CASSVGGTNNEQFC.

The sample holds a few counts of this clonotype. The chain uses TRBV29-1 and TRBJ1-5; no firm D call. Germline values: CDR1 SQVTM, CDR2 ANQGSEA. V was trimmed by 5 bases and J by 6 bases, leaving 17 bases between them. This CDR3 spans 14 amino acids. Written as DNA, the CDR3 is TGCAGCGTTCAATCCAGCGGAGGAGGTCAGCCCCAGCATTTT. Translation gives CSVQSSGGGQPQHF. The full variable domain, completed using reference TRBV29-1 and TRBJ1-5, is SAVISQKPSRDICQRGTSLTIQCQVDSQVTMMFWYRQQPGQSLTLIATANQGSEATYESGFVIDKFPISRPNLTFSTLTVSNMSPEDSSIYLCSVQSSGGGQPQHFGDGTRLSIL.

The chain employs TRBV18 and TRBJ2-7; D is uncertain. This CDR3 contains 12 residues. In germline, CDR1 is KGHSH, CDR2 LQKENI. V was shortened by 2 bases and J by 4 bases, with 6 bases between the two germline ends. The CDR3 region is CASSPDQYEQYF. The CDR3 DNA is TGTGCCAGCTCACCAGACCAGTACGAGCAGTACTTC.

This clonotype was detected only a few times. V gene TRBV19 combines with J gene TRBJ2-1; D gene unclear. CDR1 and CDR2 from the germline V gene are LNHDA and SQIVND (reference sequence). This CDR3 spans 12 amino acids. Trimming took 3 bases from V and 10 from J, leaving 10 bases between them. The CDR3 spells CASSIEGREQFF. The CDR3, as DNA: TGTGCCAGTAGTATCGAAGGGCGAGAGCAGTTCTTC.

At least ten counts were recorded for this clonotype. The chain couples TRBV28 to TRBJ2-5, with no clear D. V was pared by 6 bases and J by 10 bases, with 21 bases between. Germline V CDR1 and CDR2: MDHEN, SYDVKM. The CDR3 has 14 amino acids. The CDR3 reads CASRATPLERVQYF. The CDR3 nucleotides read TGTGCCAGCAGAGCGACCCCCCTCGAAAGAGTCCAGTACTTC.

There are a few counts of this clonotype. The V gene is TRBV19, the J gene TRBJ1-6, with a tentative D call TRBD1 (5 bases). Trimming took 8 bases from V and 10 from J, leaving 12 bases between them. The germline gives CDR1 LNHDA, CDR2 SQIVND (reference sequence). The CDR3 has 12 amino acids. CDR3 loop: CASGTRDSPLHF. Here the CDR3 DNA reads TGTGCCAGTGGGACTCGGGACTCACCCCTCCACTTT.

This clonotype is classed as medium-sized. This sequence joins TRBV29-1 and TRBJ2-1; D call uncertain. The CDR3 extends over 10 amino acids. Germline CDR1 and CDR2: SQVTM and ANQGSEA. V dropped 7 bases and J dropped 3 bases, with 4 bases sitting between them. CDR3 DNA: TGCAGCGGGTTCTACAATGAGCAGTTCTTC. Its translation: CSGFYNEQFF.

This clonotype was detected a few times. This chain uses TRBV7-8 with TRBJ1-1; no firm D call. CDR3 size: 19 residues. Germline loops: CDR1 SGHVS, CDR2 FQNEAQ. V lost 3 bases, J lost 1 base, and 24 bases lay in between. CDR3 DNA sequence: TGTGCCAGCAGCTTTTTGCGACGGCCCTTCGAGGAAAGGAACACTGAAGCTTTCTTT. Its translation: CASSFLRRPFEERNTEAFF.